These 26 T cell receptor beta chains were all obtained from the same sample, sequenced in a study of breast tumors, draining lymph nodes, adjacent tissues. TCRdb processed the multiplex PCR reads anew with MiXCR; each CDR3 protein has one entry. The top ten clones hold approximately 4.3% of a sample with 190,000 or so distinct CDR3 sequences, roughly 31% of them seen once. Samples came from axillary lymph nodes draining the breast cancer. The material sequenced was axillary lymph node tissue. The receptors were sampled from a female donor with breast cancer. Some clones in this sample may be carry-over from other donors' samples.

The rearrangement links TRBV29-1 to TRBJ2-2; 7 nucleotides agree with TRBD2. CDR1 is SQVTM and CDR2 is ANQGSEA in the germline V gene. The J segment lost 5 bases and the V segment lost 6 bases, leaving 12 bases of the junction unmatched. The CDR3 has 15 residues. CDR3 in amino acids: CSVRTSGSATGELFF. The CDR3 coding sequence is TGCAGCGTAAGGACTAGTGGGTCCGCTACCGGGGAGCTGTTTTTT.

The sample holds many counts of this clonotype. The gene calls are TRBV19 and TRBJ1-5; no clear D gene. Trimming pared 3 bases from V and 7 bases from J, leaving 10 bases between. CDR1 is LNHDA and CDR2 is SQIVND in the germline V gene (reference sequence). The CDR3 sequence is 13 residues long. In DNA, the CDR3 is TGTGCCAGTAGTATCCGGATTCGGCAGCCCCAGCATTTT. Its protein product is CASSIRIRQPQHF.

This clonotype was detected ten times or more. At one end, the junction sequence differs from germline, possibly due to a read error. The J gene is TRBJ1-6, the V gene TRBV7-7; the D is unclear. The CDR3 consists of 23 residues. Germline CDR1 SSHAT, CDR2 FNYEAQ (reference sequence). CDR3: CASSLASYYSSPSRSSYNSPLHF. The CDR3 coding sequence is TGTGCTAGCAGCTTAGCCTCCTATTACTCTAGCCCGTCCCGAAGCTCCTATAATTCACCCCTCCACTTT.

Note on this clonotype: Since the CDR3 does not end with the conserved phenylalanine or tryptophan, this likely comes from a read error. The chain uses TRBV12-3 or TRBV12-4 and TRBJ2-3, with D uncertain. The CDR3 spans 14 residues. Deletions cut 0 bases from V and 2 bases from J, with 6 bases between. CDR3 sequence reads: CASSLAGFTDTQYL. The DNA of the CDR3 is TGTGCCAGCAGTTTAGCAGGGTTCACAGATACGCAGTATCTT.

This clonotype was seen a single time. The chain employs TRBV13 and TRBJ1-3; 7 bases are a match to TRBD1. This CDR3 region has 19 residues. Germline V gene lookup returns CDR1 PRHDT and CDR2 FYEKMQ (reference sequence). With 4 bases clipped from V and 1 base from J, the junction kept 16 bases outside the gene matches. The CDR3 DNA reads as TGTGCCAGCAGCTATCGACTGGACAGGTCTCCTAAATCTGGAAACACCATATATTTT. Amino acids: CASSYRLDRSPKSGNTIYF.

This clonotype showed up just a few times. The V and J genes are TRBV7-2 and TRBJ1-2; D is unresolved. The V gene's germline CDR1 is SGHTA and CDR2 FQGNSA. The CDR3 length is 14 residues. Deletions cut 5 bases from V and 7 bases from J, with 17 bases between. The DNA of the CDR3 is TGTGCCAGCAGCCCCCGGACTGGGGTGGGTGGCTACACCTTC. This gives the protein CASSPRTGVGGYTF.

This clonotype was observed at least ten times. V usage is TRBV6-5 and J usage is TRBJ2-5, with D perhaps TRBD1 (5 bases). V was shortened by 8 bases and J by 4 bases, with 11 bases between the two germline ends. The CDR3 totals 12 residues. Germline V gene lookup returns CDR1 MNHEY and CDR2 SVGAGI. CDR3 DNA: TGTGCCAGCTACAGGACCCCAGAGACCCAGTACTTC. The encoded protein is CASYRTPETQYF.

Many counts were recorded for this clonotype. The CDR3 region is CASGPLTNEKLFF. DNA for the CDR3: TGTGCCAGCGGCCCCCTCACTAATGAAAAACTGTTTTTT. The chain combines TRBV19 with TRBJ1-4; unclear D gene. This CDR3 comprises 13 residues. The V and J ends lost 9 bases and 2 bases respectively, with 10 bases between them. CDR1 LNHDA and CDR2 SQIVND come from the germline V gene (reference sequence).

CDR3 residues: CASSLDRENSPLHF. For the CDR3, the DNA is TGTGCCAGCAGCTTGGACAGGGAAAATTCACCCCTCCACTTT. V and J are TRBV5-5 and TRBJ1-6; possibly TRBD1 for D (6 bases). The ends were cut back, 0 bases at V and 7 bases at J, with 8 bases in the middle. The germline V gene encodes CDR1 SGHKS and CDR2 YYEKEE (reference sequence). The CDR3 has 14 amino acids. Combining the CDR3 with reference TRBV5-5 and TRBJ1-6 gives the whole variable domain DAGVTQSPTHLIKTRGQQVTLRCSPISGHKSVSWYQQVLGQGPQFIFQYYEKEERGRGNFPDRFSARQFPNYSSELNVNALLLGDSALYLCASSLDRENSPLHFGNGTRLTVT.

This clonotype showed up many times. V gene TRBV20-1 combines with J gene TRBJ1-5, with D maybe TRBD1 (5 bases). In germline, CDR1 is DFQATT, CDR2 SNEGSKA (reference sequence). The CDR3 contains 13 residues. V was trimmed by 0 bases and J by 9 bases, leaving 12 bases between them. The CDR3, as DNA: TGCAGTGCTAGAGATCGGGGGGACGTGCCCCAGCATTTT. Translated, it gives CSARDRGDVPQHF.

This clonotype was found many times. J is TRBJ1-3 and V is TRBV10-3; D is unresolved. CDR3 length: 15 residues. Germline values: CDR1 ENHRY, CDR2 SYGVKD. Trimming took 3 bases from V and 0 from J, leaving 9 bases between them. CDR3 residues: CAISDRLDSGNTIYF. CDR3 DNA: TGTGCCATCAGTGACAGGCTTGACTCTGGAAACACCATATATTTT.

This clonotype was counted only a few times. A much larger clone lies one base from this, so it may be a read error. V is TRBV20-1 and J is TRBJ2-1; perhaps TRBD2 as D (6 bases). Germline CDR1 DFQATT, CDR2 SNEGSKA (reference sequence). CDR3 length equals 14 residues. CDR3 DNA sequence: TGCAGTGCAGAGGGACTGAGCTCCTACACTGAGCAGTTCTTC. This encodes CSAEGLSSYTEQFF.

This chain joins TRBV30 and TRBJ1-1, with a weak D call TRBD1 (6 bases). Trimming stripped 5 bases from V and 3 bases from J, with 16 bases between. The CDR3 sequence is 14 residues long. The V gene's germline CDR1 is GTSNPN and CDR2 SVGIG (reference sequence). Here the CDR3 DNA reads TGTGCCTGGGTCTTCTCCGGGGGCTACACTGAAGCTTTCTTT. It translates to CAWVFSGGYTEAFF.

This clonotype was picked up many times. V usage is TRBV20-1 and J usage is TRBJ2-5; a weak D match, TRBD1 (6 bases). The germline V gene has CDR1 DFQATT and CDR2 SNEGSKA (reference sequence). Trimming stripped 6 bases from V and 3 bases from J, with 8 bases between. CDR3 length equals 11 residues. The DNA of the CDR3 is TGCAGTGCGCCAGGGGAAGAGACCCAGTACTTC. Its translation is CSAPGEETQYF.

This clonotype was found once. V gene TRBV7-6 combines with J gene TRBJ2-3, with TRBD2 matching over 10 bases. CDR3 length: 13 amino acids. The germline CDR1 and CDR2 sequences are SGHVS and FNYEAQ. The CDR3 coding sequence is TGTGCACAGCGGGGGGGCGGCACAGATACGCAGTATTTT. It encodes CAQRGGGTDTQYF.

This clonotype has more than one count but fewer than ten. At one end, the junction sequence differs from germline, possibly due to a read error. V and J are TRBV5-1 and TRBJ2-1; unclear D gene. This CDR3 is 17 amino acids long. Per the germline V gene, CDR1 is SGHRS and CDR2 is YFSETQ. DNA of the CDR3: TGCGCCAGCAGCTTGGTAGGCACCCGAAGCTCCTATAATGAGCAGTTCTTC. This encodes CASSLVGTRSSYNEQFF.

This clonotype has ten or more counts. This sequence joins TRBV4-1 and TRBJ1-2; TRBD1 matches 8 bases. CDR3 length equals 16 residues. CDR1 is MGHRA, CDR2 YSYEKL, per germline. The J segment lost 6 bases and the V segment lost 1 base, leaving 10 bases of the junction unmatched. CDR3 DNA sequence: TGCGCCAGCAGCCAAGGAGTCGGACAGGGAACGGATGGCTACACCTTC. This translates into CASSQGVGQGTDGYTF.

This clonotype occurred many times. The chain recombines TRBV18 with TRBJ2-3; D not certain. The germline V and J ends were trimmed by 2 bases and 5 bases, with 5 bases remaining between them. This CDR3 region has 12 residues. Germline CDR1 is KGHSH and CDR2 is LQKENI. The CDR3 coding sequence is TGTGCCAGCTCACCAGGACGAGATACGCAGTATTTT. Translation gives CASSPGRDTQYF.

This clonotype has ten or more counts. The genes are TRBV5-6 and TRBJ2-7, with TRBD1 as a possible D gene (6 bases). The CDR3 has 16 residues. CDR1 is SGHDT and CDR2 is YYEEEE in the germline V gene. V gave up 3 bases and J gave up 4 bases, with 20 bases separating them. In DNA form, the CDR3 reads TGTGCCAGCAGCTCGACCGGGACAAGTTCGGTGTACGAGCAGTACTTC. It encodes CASSSTGTSSVYEQYF. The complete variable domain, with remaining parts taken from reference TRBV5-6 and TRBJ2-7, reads DAGVTQSPTHLIKTRGQQVTLRCSPKSGHDTVSWYQQALGQGPQFIFQYYEEEERQRGNFPDRFSGHQFPNYSSELNVNALLLGDSALYLCASSSTGTSSVYEQYFGPGTRLTVT.

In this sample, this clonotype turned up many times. CDR3 nucleotide sequence: TGTGCCAGCAGCTTGGGGACAGGGGGAATCCCTGCAACTAATGAAAAACTGTTTTTT. Encoded protein: CASSLGTGGIPATNEKLFF. V usage is TRBV5-8 and J usage is TRBJ1-4; 10 bases are a match to TRBD1. V gave up 0 bases and J gave up 0 bases; unmatched junction bases: 8. The CDR3 has 19 amino acids. Germline-derived CDR1 and CDR2 are SGHTS and YDEGEE.

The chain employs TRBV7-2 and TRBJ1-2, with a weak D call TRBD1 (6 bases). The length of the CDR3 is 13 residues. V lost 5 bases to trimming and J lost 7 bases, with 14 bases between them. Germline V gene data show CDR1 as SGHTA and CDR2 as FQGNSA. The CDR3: CASSTQTGLGYTF. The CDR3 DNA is TGTGCCAGCAGCACCCAAACAGGGCTTGGCTACACCTTC.

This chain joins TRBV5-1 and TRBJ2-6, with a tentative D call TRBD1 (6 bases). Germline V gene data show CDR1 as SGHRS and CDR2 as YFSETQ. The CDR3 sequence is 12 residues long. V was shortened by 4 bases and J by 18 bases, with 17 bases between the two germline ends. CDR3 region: CASSQGDTGGTF. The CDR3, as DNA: TGCGCCAGCAGCCAAGGGGACACCGGAGGGACTTTC.

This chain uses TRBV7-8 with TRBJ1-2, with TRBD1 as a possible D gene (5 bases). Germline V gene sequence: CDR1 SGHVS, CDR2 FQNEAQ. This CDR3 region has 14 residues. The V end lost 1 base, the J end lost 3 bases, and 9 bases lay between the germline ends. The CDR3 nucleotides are TGTGCCAGCAGCTTAGGACAGCTAGACTATGGCTACACCTTC. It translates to CASSLGQLDYGYTF.

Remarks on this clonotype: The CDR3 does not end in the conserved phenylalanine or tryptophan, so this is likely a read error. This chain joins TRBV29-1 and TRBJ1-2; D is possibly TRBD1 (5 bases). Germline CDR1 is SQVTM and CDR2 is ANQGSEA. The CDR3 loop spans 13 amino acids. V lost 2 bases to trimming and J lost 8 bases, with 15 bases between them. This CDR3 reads CSVELYGAGGYTS. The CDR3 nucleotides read TGCAGCGTTGAACTCTACGGGGCTGGCGGCTACACCTCC.

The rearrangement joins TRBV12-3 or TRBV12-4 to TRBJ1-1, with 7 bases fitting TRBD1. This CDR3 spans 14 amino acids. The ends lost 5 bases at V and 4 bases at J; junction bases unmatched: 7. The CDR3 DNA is TGTGCCAGCAGTCCGTCGACAGGGTTCACTGAAGCTTTCTTT. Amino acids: CASSPSTGFTEAFF.

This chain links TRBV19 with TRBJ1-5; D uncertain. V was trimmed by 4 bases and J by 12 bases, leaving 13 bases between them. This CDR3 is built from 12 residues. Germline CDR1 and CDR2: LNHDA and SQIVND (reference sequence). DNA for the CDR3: TGTGCCAGTAGTAGAGGGTCTCGGGGCCAGCATTTT. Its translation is CASSRGSRGQHF. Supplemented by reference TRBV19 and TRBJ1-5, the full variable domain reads DGGITQSPKYLFRKEGQNVTLSCEQNLNHDAMYWYRQDPGQGLRLIYYSQIVNDFQKGDIAEGYSVSREKKESFPLTVTSAQKNPTAFYLCASSRGSRGQHFGDGTRLSIL.